One T cell receptor beta chain is described in this entry. The data were obtained in a study of blood T cell repertoires in COVID-19. Study-wide background: Both acute and convalescent COVID-19 samples were obtained from the United States, Italy and Spain. PBMCs, B-cell-depleted T cells, or T cells provided the cDNA or gDNA that made up the material.

The CDR3 is made up of 13 amino acids. J gave up 8 bases and V 5 bases, and 6 bases lay outside the gene matches. Original data processing: Estimation of nucleated cell counts was performed using reference gene primer amplification. Method: immunoSEQ multiplex PCR; TCRdb's copy keeps in-frame clones and lacks some. D and trimming were read from the DNA, whereas the V and J calls and clone size are those reported in that table. Among about 110,000 clones listed, 70% to 90% were seen once. Sequenced material: peripheral blood. The TCR was taken from a man aged 35 to 55 with acute or convalescent COVID-19. V usage is TRBV12-3 or TRBV12-4 and J usage is TRBJ1-2, with TRBD1 matching over 9 bases. The CDR3 reads CASSAMTGGGYTF. The CDR3 nucleotides read TGTGCCAGCAGTGCTATGACAGGGGGAGGCTACACCTTC.